Here is one T cell receptor (beta chain) with its context. The table came from immunoSEQ multiplex PCR; TCRdb's copy has only in-frame clones and leaves some out. The sample includes 250,000 to 300,000 clones, approximately 90% of them seen just once. Patients in Seattle were enrolled during active infection, then followed longitudinally. This sample is drawn from a study of blood T cell repertoires in COVID-19. CDR1 and CDR2 from the germline V gene are SEHNR and FQNEAQ (reference sequence). The ends lost 5 bases at V and 7 bases at J; junction bases unmatched: 7. The CDR3 contains 14 residues. The chain has TRBV7-9 and TRBJ2-1; 8 bases line up with TRBD1. This TCR was sampled from a woman aged 45-59 years with COVID-19, enrolled during active disease. The sequenced sample was peripheral blood. The CDR3 protein is CASSRVTGANEQFF. DNA of the CDR3: TGTGCCAGCAGCCGTGTGACAGGGGCAAATGAGCAGTTCTTC.